This T cell receptor (beta chain) was recovered during a study of blood T cell repertoires in COVID-19. Study information: Specimens from acute and convalescent COVID-19 originated in the United States, Italy and Spain. PBMCs, B-cell-depleted T cells, or T cells were the source of the cDNA or gDNA that made up the material.

This clone was found a few times. In the study's own analysis: Reference gene primer amplification gave nucleated cell count estimates. The repertoire was sequenced with immunoSEQ multiplex PCR; TCRdb's copy has only in-frame clones and lacks some. From that table come the V and J calls and clone size; the DNA was used to work out D and trimming. The table includes 100,000 to 150,000 clones, 85% to 90% detected once. V lost 6 bases and J lost 4, with 12 bases in between. CDR3 length: 13 residues. CDR1 and CDR2 from the germline V gene are MNHEY and SVGAGI. This sequence originates from a human donor in a cohort sampled during active COVID-19. Sequenced material: peripheral blood. The chain couples TRBV6-5 to TRBJ1-2; D might be TRBD1 (6 bases). CDR3 nucleotide sequence: TGTGCCAGCAGCTTCCAGGGGAGCTATGGCTACACCTTC. Translating it yields CASSFQGSYGYTF.